Listed below are T cell receptor beta chains from one sample, sequenced in a study of cytomegalovirus exposure and HLA in healthy donors. The assay was immunoSEQ multiplex PCR, and TCRdb's table has in-frame clones only and misses some. The sample lists approximately 160,000 clones; 60% to 75% were seen once. Sequencing used PBMCs. The receptors were gathered from a woman aged 45-65 years in good health and CMV-seropositive. CDR3s include the opening cysteine and the closing phenylalanine or tryptophan. The D gene is left open where the match is weak. Not all rows give a size; the values are once, few, many and, for expanded clones, a class.

TRBJ1-2,TRBD1,TRBV6-6,-,TGTGCCAGCAGCCCAGGGGGCTCTTTTTATGGCTACACCTTC,CASSPGGSFYGYTF
TRBJ2-1,TRBD1,TRBV6-1,-,TGTGCCAGCAGCCCTAGGGGGACAGGGCCGTATGAGCAGTTCTTC,CASSPRGTGPYEQFF
TRBJ1-2,TRBD1,TRBV2,-,TGTGCCAGCCTAGTCCCGGGACAGGGAATCTATGGCTACACCTTC,CASLVPGQGIYGYTF
TRBJ2-2,TRBD1,TRBV7-3,-,TGTGCCAGCAGCTTACTTGGGACAGGGACCGGGGAGCTGTTTTTT,CASSLLGTGTGELFF
TRBJ2-2,-,TRBV2,-,TGTGCCAGCAGCCAAGGGAGTGTCGCCCCCGGGGAGCTGTTTTTT,CASSQGSVAPGELFF
TRBJ2-6,-,TRBV7-2,-,TGTGCCAGCCTTCAGGGCGGCTCTGGGGCCAACGTCCTGACTTTC,CASLQGGSGANVLTF
TRBJ1-3,TRBD1,TRBV6-6,-,TGTGCCAGCAGCTACCGACAGGGGCCCTCTGGAAACACCATATATTTT,CASSYRQGPSGNTIYF
TRBJ1-2,-,TRBV11-3,-,TGTGCCAGCAGCTTATCGAGTCGGGAGGGACGATCAGGCGGCTACACCTTC,CASSLSSREGRSGGYTF
TRBJ2-7,TRBD1,TRBV5-4,-,TGTGCCAGCAGCTTGGGAGGGACAGTGTCCTACGAGCAGTACTTC,CASSLGGTVSYEQYF
TRBJ2-7,-,TRBV27,-,TGTGCCAGCAGTTTAGCAGGTCTGAGCTCCTACGAGCAGTACTTC,CASSLAGLSSYEQYF
TRBJ1-1,-,TRBV12-5,-,TGTGCTAGTGGTTCCGAGCTCCGGGAAGCTTTCTTT,CASGSELREAFF
TRBJ2-7,TRBD2,TRBV6-6,-,TGTGCCAGCAGACAAGCGGGAGGGCGGGACAAGTACGAGCAGTACTTC,CASRQAGGRDKYEQYF
TRBJ2-1,TRBD2,TRBV5-4,-,TGTGCGATGGGTACTAGCGGGTACAATGAGCAGTTCTTC,CAMGTSGYNEQFF
TRBJ1-2,-,TRBV7-9,few,TGTGCCAGCAGCTTAGGCGGGGGCTATGGCTACACCTTC,CASSLGGGYGYTF
TRBJ2-2,-,TRBV5-1,-,TGCGCCAGCAGACCTGGGGCAGAGACCGGGGAGCTGTTTTTT,CASRPGAETGELFF
TRBJ2-5,-,TRBV25-1,few,TGTGCCAGCAGTGGCTTCCTAGGGGAAGAGACCCAGTACTTC,CASSGFLGEETQYF
TRBJ1-2,-,TRBV5-4,-,TGTGCCAGCAGCCGTTCAGGGGATTGGGACTATGGCTACACCTTC,CASSRSGDWDYGYTF
TRBJ1-2,-,TRBV2,-,TGTGCCAGCAGGGGCCCGGCCTTTAACTATGGCTACACCTTC,CASRGPAFNYGYTF
TRBJ2-2,-,TRBV5-1,-,TGCGCCAGCAGCTCCTTCGCGAACACCGGGGAGCTGTTTTTT,CASSSFANTGELFF
TRBJ2-7,TRBD1,TRBV14,-,TGTGCCAGCAGCCGAACCGGGACAGGTTACGAGCAGTACTTC,CASSRTGTGYEQYF
TRBJ2-3,-,TRBV6-5,-,TGTGCCAGCAGTTCGCTAGCGAAGGGGACAGATACGCAGTATTTT,CASSSLAKGTDTQYF
TRBJ1-2,TRBD1,TRBV2,-,TGTGCCAGCAGCCGGGACAGGGTCTTTGGCTACACCTTC,CASSRDRVFGYTF
TRBJ1-1,-,TRBV11-3,-,TGTGCCAGCAGCTTAACGGGGTACACTGAAGCTTTCTTT,CASSLTGYTEAFF
TRBJ2-5,-,TRBV15,-,TGTGCCACCAGCAGAGATATTTTTATGGGGCCCGGATGGGAGACCCAGTACTTC,CATSRDIFMGPGWETQYF
TRBJ1-1,TRBD1,TRBV18,-,TGTGCCAGCTCTTCCGGGACAGGGTTTTCTGAAGCTTTCTTT,CASSSGTGFSEAFF
TRBJ1-6,-,TRBV7-9,few,TGTTCCAGCAGCTTAGGTAACAGCCTTCTCCACTTT,CSSSLGNSLLHF
TRBJ2-5,TRBD2,TRBV11-2,-,TGTGCCAGCAGCTTAATGGGTAGCGGGCCCCAAGAGACCCAGTACTTC,CASSLMGSGPQETQYF
TRBJ2-7,TRBD1,TRBV23-1,-,TGCGCCAGCCCCGGGACAGGGGACCCCTACGAGCAGTACTTC,CASPGTGDPYEQYF
TRBJ2-7,TRBD2,TRBV10-2,few,TGCGCCAGCAGTGAGGGACTAGGCGAGCAGTACTTC,CASSEGLGEQYF
TRBJ2-2,-,TRBV10-1,few,TGCGCCAGCAGCCTTACTAGGGCCGGGGAGCTGTTTTTT,CASSLTRAGELFF
TRBJ1-5,TRBD1,TRBV7-9,-,TGTGCCAGCAGCTTAGGACAGGGGAGTCAGCCCCAGCATTTT,CASSLGQGSQPQHF
TRBJ1-2,-,TRBV19,-,TGTGCCAGTATGGAAAGACAGCGCAGGGGCTACACCTTC,CASMERQRRGYTF
TRBJ1-5,-,TRBV2,-,TGTGCCAGCAGTGATAGGGCCAGGGCCAATCAGCCCCAGCATTTT,CASSDRARANQPQHF
TRBJ1-1,-,TRBV7-9,-,TGTGCCAGCAGCTTAAACAGGGATTACACTGAAGCTTTCTTT,CASSLNRDYTEAFF
TRBJ1-1,-,TRBV7-3,-,TGTGCCAGCAGCCGGGTGAGCACTGAAGCTTTCTTT,CASSRVSTEAFF
TRBJ2-1,-,TRBV7-8,-,TGTGCCAGCACCGCGACAGGCACCTACAATGAGCAGTTCTTC,CASTATGTYNEQFF
TRBJ1-2,-,TRBV6-5,-,TGTGCCAGCAGTCCGTCGGGGAGCTATGGCTACACCTTC,CASSPSGSYGYTF
TRBJ1-1,TRBD1,TRBV23-1,-,TGCGCCAGCAGTCACTCCGGGACAGGGACAGGCACTGAAGCTTTCTTT,CASSHSGTGTGTEAFF
TRBJ2-7,TRBD1,TRBV6-5,-,TGTGCCAGCAGTTTAACCGGGACAGGGCCTTACGAGCAGTACTTC,CASSLTGTGPYEQYF
TRBJ1-2,-,TRBV2,few,TGTGCCAGCAGTGAGGACACCTCCTGGGGCTACACCTTC,CASSEDTSWGYTF
TRBJ1-5,-,TRBV19,few,TGTGCCAGTAGTAGGGCAGCTTACAATCAGCCCCAGCATTTT,CASSRAAYNQPQHF
TRBJ2-3,TRBD2,TRBV5-1,-,TGCGCCAGCGAGACTAGCGGGGGAAACACAGATACGCAGTATTTT,CASETSGGNTDTQYF
TRBJ1-1,TRBD1,TRBV5-1,-,TGCGCCAGCAGCTACTTCGGACAGGGGCCTGAAGCTTTCTTT,CASSYFGQGPEAFF
TRBJ1-5,TRBD1,TRBV5-6,few,TGTGCCAGCAGCTTGGCAGGGACAGGGAATCAGCCCCAGCATTTT,CASSLAGTGNQPQHF
TRBJ2-5,-,TRBV2,few,TGTGCCAGCAGTTCCCAGACTGCGCAAGAGACCCAGTACTTC,CASSSQTAQETQYF
TRBJ1-4,-,TRBV5-5,-,TGTGCCAGCAGCAATAGCAGGGTAACTAATGAAAAACTGTTTTTT,CASSNSRVTNEKLFF
TRBJ1-1,TRBD1,TRBV29-1,-,TGCAGCGTTGATTGGGGGATCGACAGGGAGACTGAAGCTTTCTTT,CSVDWGIDRETEAFF
TRBJ1-4,-,TRBV6-1,-,TGTGCCAGCAGTGAAGTAGCGTCAGAAGCTAATGAAAAACTGTTTTTT,CASSEVASEANEKLFF
TRBJ2-7,-,TRBV12-5,-,TGTGCTAGTGGTTTGGACCAGGGTTACGAGCAGTACTTC,CASGLDQGYEQYF